The 21 T cell receptor beta chains given below trace back to one sample, sequenced in a study of response to subunit inactivated influenza vaccine (dated by TCRdb to about 2018). Library preparation used RT-PCR. The sequencer was an Illumina HiSeq 2500. TCRdb cleaned the public reads at Q25 with fastp, built clones with MiXCR and kept in-frame beta chains. Every entry covers one CDR3 protein and lists the most common genes and DNA from its rows. This sample gives a few hundred thousand distinct CDR3 sequences in total; 14% of them show up just once. The top ten clones comprise over 8.5% of the sample. The input for sequencing was PBMCs from blood, taken about 11 days after vaccination. All receptors derive from a man aged 45-65 years who received an inactivated influenza vaccine. Donor details come from another sample of the same person, matched by shared clones.

This clonotype was detected a few times. The V call is TRBV7-9, the J call TRBJ2-1, with 10 bases identical to TRBD2. CDR1 and CDR2 from the germline V gene are SEHNR and FQNEAQ (reference sequence). The V and J ends lost 5 bases and 5 bases, in that order; junction bases with no gene match: 6. The CDR3 totals 15 residues. The chain's CDR3 is CASSALGLADNEQFF. The DNA for the CDR3 is TGTGCCAGCAGCGCCCTAGGACTAGCGGACAATGAGCAGTTCTTC.

J is TRBJ2-2 and V is TRBV15, with 11 bases identical to TRBD2. V lost 2 bases and J lost 5; bases outside the gene matches: 10. The CDR3 spans 18 residues. Looked up from germline, CDR1 is LNHNV and CDR2 is YYDKDF (reference sequence). CDR3 sequence reads: CATSRLFSSGRSTGELFF. The CDR3 bases are TGTGCCACCAGCAGACTTTTCTCTAGCGGGAGGAGTACCGGGGAGCTGTTTTTT.

This rearrangement joins TRBV7-6 to TRBJ2-1; D is ambiguous. The CDR3 length is 12 residues. V gave up 5 bases and J gave up 9 bases, with 11 bases separating them. CDR1 and CDR2 from the germline V gene are SGHVS and FNYEAQ. The CDR3 nucleotides read TGTGCCAGCAGCGACACGTGGGGTGAGCAGTTCTTC. Translating it yields CASSDTWGEQFF.

This clonotype was detected only a few times. CDR3 DNA sequence: TGCGCCAGCAGCAACGGACTAGCGGGGGGGCCCGGCACCGGGGAGCTGTTTTTT. It codes for CASSNGLAGGPGTGELFF. The V gene is TRBV5-1, the J gene TRBJ2-2; TRBD2 agrees at 15 bases. J gave up 4 bases and V 4 bases, and 8 bases lay outside the gene matches. Germline-derived CDR1 and CDR2 are SGHRS and YFSETQ. This CDR3 region has 18 residues.

This clonotype was found many times. The genes are TRBV5-1 and TRBJ1-3; D gene unclear. This CDR3 is built from 15 residues. V was pared by 0 bases and J by 0 bases, with 7 bases between. Germline CDR1 reads SGHRS; CDR2 reads YFSETQ. CDR3 sequence reads: CASSLEAFSGNTIYF. CDR3 coding DNA: TGCGCCAGCAGCTTGGAGGCCTTCTCTGGAAACACCATATATTTT.

This chain links TRBV7-9 with TRBJ1-4, with TRBD1 as a possible D gene (6 bases). CDR3 length equals 12 residues. Trimming shortened V by 7 bases and J by 5 bases, and 8 bases separated the two germline ends. Germline assignment: CDR1 SEHNR and CDR2 FQNEAQ (reference sequence). The DNA for the CDR3 is TGTGCCAGCACCCAGGGGAATGAAAAACTGTTTTTT. Amino acids: CASTQGNEKLFF.

The chain recombines TRBV9 with TRBJ2-2, with a possible D match to TRBD2 (6 bases). The length of the CDR3 is 16 residues. The germline V gene has CDR1 SGDLS and CDR2 YYNGEE. The V end was cut by 0 bases, the J end by 4 bases, with 13 bases between. Here the CDR3 DNA reads TGTGCCAGCAGCGTAGCCGGGGGTTTAAGCACCGGGGAGCTGTTTTTT. Amino acid sequence: CASSVAGGLSTGELFF.

A note on this clonotype: This clone may be a read error of a much larger clone one base away. The chain is built from TRBV12-3 or TRBV12-4 and TRBJ2-2; D possibly corresponds to TRBD2 (5 bases). Deletions cut 9 bases from V and 2 bases from J, with 13 bases between. The CDR3 is 14 amino acids. The CDR3 here is CARSTSPNTGELFF. The CDR3 region has the DNA TGTGCCAGAAGTACTAGTCCCAACACCGGGGAGCTGTTTTTT.

This clonotype was seen many times. The chain has TRBV5-1 and TRBJ2-5; tentative D call: TRBD2 (7 bases). CDR3 length equals 14 residues. CDR1 and CDR2 from the germline V gene are SGHRS and YFSETQ. V dropped 7 bases and J dropped 6 bases, with 19 bases sitting between them. CDR3 protein: CASQGTNILKTQYF. CDR3 DNA: TGCGCCAGCCAGGGGACTAATATTCTGAAGACCCAGTACTTC.

V gene TRBV28 combines with J gene TRBJ2-7; TRBD1 might be the D (6 bases). There are 14 residues in the CDR3. The germline gives CDR1 MDHEN, CDR2 SYDVKM. Trimming shortened V by 5 bases and J by 0 bases, and 11 bases separated the two germline ends. The CDR3 DNA reads as TGTGCCAGCAGTCCCGACAGGACCTCCTACGAGCAGTACTTC. It translates to CASSPDRTSYEQYF.

This clonotype occurred a few times. The rearrangement uses TRBV28 and TRBJ2-2, with a weak D call TRBD1 (5 bases). The CDR3 length is 16 residues. The V gene lost 4 bases and the J gene lost 6 bases, with 18 bases spanning the gap. Germline CDR1 MDHEN, CDR2 SYDVKM. As DNA, the CDR3 is TGTGCCAGCAGTTCAAACAGGCGAAGTATCGCCGGGGAGCTGTTTTTT. Protein sequence: CASSSNRRSIAGELFF.

The rearrangement joins TRBV5-1 to TRBJ2-1, with 10 bases lining up with TRBD2. V dropped 4 bases and J dropped 6; count of bases not matched to a gene: 7. The CDR3 runs to 15 residues. Germline lookup yields CDR1 SGHRS and CDR2 YFSETQ. The CDR3, as DNA: TGCGCCAGCAGCAGCCTGACTAGCGGGTCCAATGAGCAGTTCTTC. It yields the protein CASSSLTSGSNEQFF.

Note on this clonotype: Compared with germline, one end of the junction differs, possibly owing to a read error. This sequence joins TRBV11-2 and TRBJ2-5; D remains unclear. The CDR3 extends over 15 amino acids. The germline V gene encodes CDR1 SGHAT and CDR2 FQNNGV. This chain's CDR3 is CASSSYQKVQETHYF. The CDR3 DNA is TGTGCCAGCAGCTCCTACCAGAAGGTTCAAGAGACCCACTACTTC.

The V call is TRBV9, the J call TRBJ2-7, with 9 bases fitting TRBD1. Germline V gene lookup returns CDR1 SGDLS and CDR2 YYNGEE. This CDR3 has 14 amino acids. The junction had 5 bases not matched to a gene; V was cut back by 4 bases and J by 3 bases. The CDR3 reads CASSSDRGHYEQYF. As DNA, the CDR3 is TGTGCCAGCAGCTCGGACAGGGGTCACTACGAGCAGTACTTC.

The chain carries TRBV28 and TRBJ2-2, with D possibly TRBD1 on 6 matching bases. Trimming stripped 7 bases from V and 2 bases from J, with 17 bases between. CDR3 length: 16 amino acids. Germline lookup yields CDR1 MDHEN and CDR2 SYDVKM. The CDR3 DNA follows: TGTGCCAGCAAGATCTTCTCGGGACACAACACCGGGGAGCTGTTTTTT. Translated: CASKIFSGHNTGELFF. The whole variable domain, remainder taken from reference TRBV28 and TRBJ2-2, is DVKVTQSSRYLVKRTGEKVFLECVQDMDHENMFWYRQDPGLGLRLIYFSYDVKMKEKGDIPEGYSVSREKKERFSLILESASTNQTSMYLCASKIFSGHNTGELFFGEGSRLTVL.

The DNA of the CDR3 is TGCGCCAGCAGCCCTCCGGCTGTGAACACTGAAGCTTTCTTT. This gives the protein CASSPPAVNTEAFF. This rearrangement joins TRBV5-1 to TRBJ1-1, with unresolved D. CDR3 length: 14 residues. Germline V gene data show CDR1 as SGHRS and CDR2 as YFSETQ. Trimming pared 4 bases from V and 0 bases from J, leaving 10 bases between. Based on the CDR3 plus reference TRBV5-1 and TRBJ1-1, the full variable domain is KAGVTQTPRYLIKTRGQQVTLSCSPISGHRSVSWYQQTPGQGLQFLFEYFSETQRNKGNFPGRFSGRQFSNSRSEMNVSTLELGDSALYLCASSPPAVNTEAFFGQGTRLTVV.

The chain employs TRBV5-4 and TRBJ2-1; D unresolved. The ends were cut back, 0 bases at V and 5 bases at J, with 6 bases in the middle. CDR1 and CDR2 from the germline V gene are SGHNT and YYREEE (reference sequence). CDR3 length: 13 residues. The CDR3 loop reads CASSLETDNEQFF. The CDR3, as DNA: TGTGCCAGCAGCTTGGAGACGGACAATGAGCAGTTCTTC.

In this sample, this clonotype turned up a few times. This chain links TRBV7-2 with TRBJ2-3; perhaps D is TRBD1 or TRBD2 (5 bases each). The CDR3 is made up of 16 amino acids. The ends were cut back, 1 base at V and 0 bases at J, with 11 bases in the middle. Germline CDR1 is SGHTA and CDR2 is FQGNSA. The CDR3, as DNA: TGTGCCAGCAGCTTAGTCCCGGGGCGAAGCACAGATACGCAGTATTTT. Translating gives CASSLVPGRSTDTQYF.

This clonotype was seen more than once but under ten times. The chain recombines TRBV5-1 with TRBJ2-6, with D perhaps matching TRBD1 (5 bases). Germline V CDR1 and CDR2: SGHRS, YFSETQ. Trimming pared 5 bases from V and 1 base from J, leaving 13 bases between. The CDR3 loop spans 16 amino acids. The CDR3 nucleotides read TGCGCCAGCAGGGCAGGGTATAGGTCTGGGGCCAACGTCCTGACTTTC. As protein: CASRAGYRSGANVLTF.

This clonotype showed up just a few times. The chain has TRBV28 and TRBJ1-5; 11 positions agree with TRBD1. V was pared by 6 bases and J by 2 bases, with 6 bases of the junction left unmatched. Looked up from germline, CDR1 is MDHEN and CDR2 is SYDVKM. This CDR3 is 16 amino acids long. The CDR3 region is CASRRTGGSRNQPQHF. The DNA of the CDR3 is TGTGCCAGCAGACGGACAGGGGGCTCACGCAATCAGCCCCAGCATTTT.

The chain links TRBV28 to TRBJ2-2, with 14 bases that match TRBD2. The V gene's germline CDR1 is MDHEN and CDR2 SYDVKM. The J segment lost 3 bases and the V segment lost 6 bases, leaving 6 bases of the junction unmatched. The CDR3 totals 17 residues. CDR3 sequence (DNA): TGTGCCAGCAGACCGACTAGCGGGAGGGCCCACACCGGGGAGCTGTTTTTT. It yields the protein CASRPTSGRAHTGELFF.